This T cell receptor (beta chain) was identified during a study of blood T cell repertoires in COVID-19. Study-level background: The samples span acute and convalescent COVID-19 from the United States, Italy and Spain. Nucleic acid was either cDNA or gDNA, and it came from T cells, B-cell-depleted T cells, or PBMCs.

Enrollees, about 18 to 89 years old, lived in 20 to 25 US areas. TCRdb keeps only in-frame clones here, not all; method: immunoSEQ multiplex PCR. Among around 250,000 clones, around 80% were seen once, and the ten largest hold over 14%. V lost 6 bases, J lost 4 bases, and 13 bases lay in between. Germline V gene sequence: CDR1 MDHEN, CDR2 SYDVKM. This CDR3 has 15 amino acids. Sequenced input: PBMCs or T cells enriched from blood (not recorded which). This clonotype was obtained from a man between 35 and 55 years old who had recovered from COVID-19. V and J are TRBV28 and TRBJ1-6; a weak D match, TRBD1 (6 bases). The CDR3 sequence is CASRAGTLYNSPLHF. CDR3 bases: TGTGCCAGCAGGGCCGGGACACTTTATAATTCACCCCTCCACTTT.